This T cell receptor (beta chain) was captured in a study of blood T cell repertoires in COVID-19. Assay used: immunoSEQ multiplex PCR; TCRdb lists only in-frame clones, some missing. The sample has 200,000 to 250,000 clones, 88% seen once; the top ten hold about 14%. V was pared by 5 bases and J by 0 bases, with 10 bases between. Germline-derived CDR1 and CDR2 are LGHDT and YNNKEL (reference sequence). The CDR3 has 14 amino acids. This clone was picked up one time. The chain links TRBV3-1 (or the pseudogene TRBV3-2) to TRBJ1-2; possible D gene TRBD1, 6 bases. This TCR came from a woman between 45 and 60 years old with acute COVID-19. Sequenced material: PBMCs or T cells enriched from blood (not recorded which). CDR3 in amino acids: CASSTRQANYGYTF. In DNA form, the CDR3 reads TGTGCCAGCAGCACCCGACAGGCTAACTATGGCTACACCTTC.